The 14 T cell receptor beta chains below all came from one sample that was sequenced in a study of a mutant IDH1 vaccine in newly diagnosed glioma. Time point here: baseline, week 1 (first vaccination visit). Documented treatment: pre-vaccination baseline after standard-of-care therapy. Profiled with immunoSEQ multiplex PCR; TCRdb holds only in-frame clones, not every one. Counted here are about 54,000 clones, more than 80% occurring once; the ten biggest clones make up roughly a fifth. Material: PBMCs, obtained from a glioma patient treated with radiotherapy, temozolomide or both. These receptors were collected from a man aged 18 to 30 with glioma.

In DNA form, the CDR3 reads TGTGCCAGCAGCTCCAGACTAGCGGGGGTCCCGAGGGGGGGGAATGAGCAGTTCTTC. Amino acid sequence: CASSSRLAGVPRGGNEQFF. The genes are TRBV7-2 and TRBJ2-1; 12 nucleotides agree with TRBD2. J gave up 7 bases and V 4 bases, and 17 bases lay outside the gene matches. CDR1 is SGHTA, CDR2 FQGNSA, per germline. The CDR3 has 19 amino acids.

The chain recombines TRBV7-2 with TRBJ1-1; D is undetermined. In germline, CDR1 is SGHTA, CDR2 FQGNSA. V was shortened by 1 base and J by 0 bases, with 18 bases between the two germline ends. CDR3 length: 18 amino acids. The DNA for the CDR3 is TGTGCCAGCAGCTTAGTTCGATTCGGGCAGCGGATGAACACTGAAGCTTTCTTT. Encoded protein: CASSLVRFGQRMNTEAFF.

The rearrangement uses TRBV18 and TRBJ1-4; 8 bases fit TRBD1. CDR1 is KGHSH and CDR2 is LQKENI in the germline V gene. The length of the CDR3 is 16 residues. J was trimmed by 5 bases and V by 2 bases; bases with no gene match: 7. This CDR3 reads CASSPRDRGWNEKLFF. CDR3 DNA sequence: TGTGCCAGCTCACCAAGAGACAGGGGTTGGAATGAAAAACTGTTTTTT.

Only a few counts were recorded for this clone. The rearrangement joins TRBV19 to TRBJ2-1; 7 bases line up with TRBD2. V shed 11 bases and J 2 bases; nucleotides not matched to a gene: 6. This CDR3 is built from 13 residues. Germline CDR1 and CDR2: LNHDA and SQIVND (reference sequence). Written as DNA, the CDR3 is TGTGCCGCTAGCGGCGGAGCCTACAATGAGCAGTTCTTC. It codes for CAASGGAYNEQFF.

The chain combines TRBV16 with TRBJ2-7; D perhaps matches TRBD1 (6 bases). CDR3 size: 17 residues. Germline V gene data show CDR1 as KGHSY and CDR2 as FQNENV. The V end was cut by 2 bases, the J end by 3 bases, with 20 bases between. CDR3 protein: CASSQDRDRWISYEQYF. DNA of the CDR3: TGTGCCAGCAGCCAAGACCGTGACAGGTGGATAAGCTACGAGCAGTACTTC.

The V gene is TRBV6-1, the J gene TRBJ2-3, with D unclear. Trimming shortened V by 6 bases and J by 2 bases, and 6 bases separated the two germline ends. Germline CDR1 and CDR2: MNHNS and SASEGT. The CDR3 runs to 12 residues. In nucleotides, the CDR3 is TGTGCCAGCAGCTTTTACACAGATACGCAGTATTTT. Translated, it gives CASSFYTDTQYF.

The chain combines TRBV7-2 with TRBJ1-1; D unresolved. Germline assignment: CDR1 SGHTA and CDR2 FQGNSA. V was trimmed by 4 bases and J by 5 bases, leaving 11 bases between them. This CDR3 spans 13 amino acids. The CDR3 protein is CASSSTRETEAFF. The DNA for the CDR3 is TGTGCCAGCAGCTCAACGAGGGAAACTGAAGCTTTCTTT.

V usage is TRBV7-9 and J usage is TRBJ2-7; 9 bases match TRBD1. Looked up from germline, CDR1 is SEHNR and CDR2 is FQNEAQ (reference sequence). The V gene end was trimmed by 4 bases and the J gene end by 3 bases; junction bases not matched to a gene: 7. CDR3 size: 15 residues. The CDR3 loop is CASSSDRGVFYEQYF. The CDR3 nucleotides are TGTGCCAGCAGCTCGGACAGGGGAGTTTTCTACGAGCAGTACTTC. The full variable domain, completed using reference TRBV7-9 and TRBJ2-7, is DTGVSQNPRHKITKRGQNVTFRCDPISEHNRLYWYRQTLGQGPEFLTYFQNEAQLEKSRLLSDRFSAERPKGSFSTLEIQRTEQGDSAMYLCASSSDRGVFYEQYFGPGTRLTVT.

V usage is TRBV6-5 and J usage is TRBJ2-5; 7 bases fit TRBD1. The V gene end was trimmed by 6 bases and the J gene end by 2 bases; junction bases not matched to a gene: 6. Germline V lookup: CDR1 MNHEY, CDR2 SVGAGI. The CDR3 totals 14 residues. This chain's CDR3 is CASSDGTAQETQYF. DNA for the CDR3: TGTGCCAGCAGCGACGGGACAGCGCAAGAGACCCAGTACTTC.

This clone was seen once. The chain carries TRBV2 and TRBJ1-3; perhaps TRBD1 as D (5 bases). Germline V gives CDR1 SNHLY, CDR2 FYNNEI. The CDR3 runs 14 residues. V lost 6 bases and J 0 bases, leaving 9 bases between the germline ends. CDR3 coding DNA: TGTGCCAGCAGACCAGGGCGCTCTGGAAACACCATATATTTT. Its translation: CASRPGRSGNTIYF.

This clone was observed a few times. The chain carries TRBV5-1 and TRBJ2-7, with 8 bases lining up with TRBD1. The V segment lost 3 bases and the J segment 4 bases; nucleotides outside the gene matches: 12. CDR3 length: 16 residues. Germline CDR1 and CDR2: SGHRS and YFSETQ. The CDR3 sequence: CASSSRSGGSTYEQYF. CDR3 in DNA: TGCGCCAGCAGCTCGAGATCAGGGGGCAGTACGTACGAGCAGTACTTC.

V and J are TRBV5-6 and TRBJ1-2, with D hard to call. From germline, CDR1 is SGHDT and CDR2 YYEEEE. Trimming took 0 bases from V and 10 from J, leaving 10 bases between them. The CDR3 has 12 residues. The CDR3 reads CASSLGQLVYTF. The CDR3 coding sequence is TGTGCCAGCAGCTTGGGGCAGTTAGTCTACACCTTC.

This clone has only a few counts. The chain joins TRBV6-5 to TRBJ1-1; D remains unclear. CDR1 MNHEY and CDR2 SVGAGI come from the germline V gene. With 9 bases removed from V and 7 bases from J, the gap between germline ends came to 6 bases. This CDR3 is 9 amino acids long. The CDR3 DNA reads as TGTGCCAGTGGTGTTGAAGCTTTCTTT. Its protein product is CASGVEAFF.

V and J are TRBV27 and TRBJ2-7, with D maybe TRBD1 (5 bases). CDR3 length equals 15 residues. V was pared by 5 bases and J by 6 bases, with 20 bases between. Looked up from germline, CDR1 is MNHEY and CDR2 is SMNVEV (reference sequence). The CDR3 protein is CASSPRQSPSTEQYF. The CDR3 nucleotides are TGTGCCAGCAGTCCGCGACAGAGCCCCTCGACCGAGCAGTACTTC.